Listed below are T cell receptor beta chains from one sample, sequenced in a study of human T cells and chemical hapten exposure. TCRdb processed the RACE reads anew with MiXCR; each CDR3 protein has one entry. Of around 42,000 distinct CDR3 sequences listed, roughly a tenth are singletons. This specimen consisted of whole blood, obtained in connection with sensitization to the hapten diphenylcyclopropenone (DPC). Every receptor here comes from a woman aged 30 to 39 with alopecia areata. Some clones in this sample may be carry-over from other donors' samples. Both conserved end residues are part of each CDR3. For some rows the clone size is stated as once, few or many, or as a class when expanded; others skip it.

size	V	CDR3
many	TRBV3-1	CASSQDGGTEAFF
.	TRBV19	CAVRATMNTEAFF
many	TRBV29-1	CSVEGQGREQYF
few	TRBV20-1	CSHNRDSYEQYF
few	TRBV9	CASSVASSGGEQYF
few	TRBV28	CASSFEQGASPLHF
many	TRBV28	CASTILAGGHSTQYF
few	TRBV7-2	CASSYSGGSSYEQYF
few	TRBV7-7	CASSLDRDTEAFF
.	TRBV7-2	CASSLQGTILETQYF
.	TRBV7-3	CASSSQGENGYTF
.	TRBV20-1	CSARTWSYNEQFF
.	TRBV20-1	CSANKGLAGGEQYF
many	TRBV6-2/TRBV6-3	CASSYVRGNNEQFF
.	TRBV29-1	CSAADSATNEKLFF
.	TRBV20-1	CSADPLAGGEETQYF
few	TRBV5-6	CASSFGSMNTEAFF